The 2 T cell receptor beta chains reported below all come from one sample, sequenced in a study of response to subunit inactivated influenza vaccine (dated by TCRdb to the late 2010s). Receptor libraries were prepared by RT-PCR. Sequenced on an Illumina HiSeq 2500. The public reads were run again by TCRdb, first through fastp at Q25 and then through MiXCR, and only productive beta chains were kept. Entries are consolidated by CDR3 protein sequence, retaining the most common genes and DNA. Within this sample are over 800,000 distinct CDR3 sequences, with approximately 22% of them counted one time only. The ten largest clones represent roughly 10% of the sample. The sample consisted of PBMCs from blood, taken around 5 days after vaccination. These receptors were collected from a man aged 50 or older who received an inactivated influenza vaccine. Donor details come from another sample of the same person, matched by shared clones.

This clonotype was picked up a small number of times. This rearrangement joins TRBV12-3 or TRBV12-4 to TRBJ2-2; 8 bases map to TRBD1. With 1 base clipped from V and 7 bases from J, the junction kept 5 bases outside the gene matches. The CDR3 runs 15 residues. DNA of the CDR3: TGTGCCAGCAGTTTAGACAGACAGGGGCTCGGGGAGCTGTTTTTT. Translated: CASSLDRQGLGELFF.

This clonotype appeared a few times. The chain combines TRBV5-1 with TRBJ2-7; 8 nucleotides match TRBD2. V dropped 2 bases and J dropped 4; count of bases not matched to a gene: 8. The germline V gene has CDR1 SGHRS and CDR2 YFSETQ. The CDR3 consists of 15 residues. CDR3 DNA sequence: TGCGCCAGCAGCTTCACTAGCGGACAAGGATACGAGCAGTACTTC. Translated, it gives CASSFTSGQGYEQYF.